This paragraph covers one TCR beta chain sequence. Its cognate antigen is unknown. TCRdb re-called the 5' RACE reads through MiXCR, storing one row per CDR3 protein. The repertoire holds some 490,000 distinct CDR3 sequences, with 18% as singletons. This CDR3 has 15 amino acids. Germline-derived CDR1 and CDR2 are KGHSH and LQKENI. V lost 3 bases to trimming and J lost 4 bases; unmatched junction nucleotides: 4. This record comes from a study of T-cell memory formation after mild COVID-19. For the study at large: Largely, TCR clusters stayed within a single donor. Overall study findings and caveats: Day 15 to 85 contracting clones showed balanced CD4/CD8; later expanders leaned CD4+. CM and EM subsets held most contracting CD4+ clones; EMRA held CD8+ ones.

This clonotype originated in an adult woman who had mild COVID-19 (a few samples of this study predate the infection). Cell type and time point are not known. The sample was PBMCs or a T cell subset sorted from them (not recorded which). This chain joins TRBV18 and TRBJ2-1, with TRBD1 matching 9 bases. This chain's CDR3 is CASSPGTGTYNEQFF. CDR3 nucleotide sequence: TGTGCCAGCTCACCCGGGACAGGGACATACAATGAGCAGTTCTTC.